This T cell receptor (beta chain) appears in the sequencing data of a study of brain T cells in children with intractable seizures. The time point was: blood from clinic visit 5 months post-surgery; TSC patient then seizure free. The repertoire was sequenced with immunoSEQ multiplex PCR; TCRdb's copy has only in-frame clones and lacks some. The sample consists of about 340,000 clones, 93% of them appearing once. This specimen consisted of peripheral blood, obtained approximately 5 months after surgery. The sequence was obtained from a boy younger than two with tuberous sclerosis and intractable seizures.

The CDR3 coding sequence is TGTGCCAGCACACATGTGGGGGTTTACAATGAGCAGTTCTTC. Translated: CASTHVGVYNEQFF. This chain connects TRBV5-4 to TRBJ2-1; perhaps D is TRBD1 or TRBD2 (5 bases each). Trimming pared 6 bases from V and 4 bases from J, leaving 14 bases between. CDR1 SGHNT and CDR2 YYREEE come from the germline V gene (reference sequence). CDR3 length: 14 residues.